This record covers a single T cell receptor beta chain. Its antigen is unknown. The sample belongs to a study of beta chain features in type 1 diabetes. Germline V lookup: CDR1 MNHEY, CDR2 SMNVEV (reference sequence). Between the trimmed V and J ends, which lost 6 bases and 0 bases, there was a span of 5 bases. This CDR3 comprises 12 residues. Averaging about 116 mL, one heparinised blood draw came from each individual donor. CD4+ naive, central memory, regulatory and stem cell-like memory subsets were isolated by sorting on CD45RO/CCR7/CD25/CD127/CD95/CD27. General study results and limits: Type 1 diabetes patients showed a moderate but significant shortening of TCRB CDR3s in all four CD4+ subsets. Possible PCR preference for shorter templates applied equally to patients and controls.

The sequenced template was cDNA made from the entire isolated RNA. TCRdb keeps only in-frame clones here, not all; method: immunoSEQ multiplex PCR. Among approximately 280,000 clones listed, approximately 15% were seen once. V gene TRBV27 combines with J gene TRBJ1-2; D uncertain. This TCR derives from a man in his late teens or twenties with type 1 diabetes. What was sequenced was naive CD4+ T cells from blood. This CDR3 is CASSTTNYGYTF. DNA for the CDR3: TGTGCCAGCAGCACAACTAACTATGGCTACACCTTC.